This record covers a single T cell receptor beta chain. The data are from a study of glioma-infiltrating T cells after dendritic cell vaccination. V was cut by 2 bases and J by 2 bases, with 12 bases left in between. CDR3 length: 15 amino acids. Germline CDR1 and CDR2: LGHNT and FRNRAP. Up to about 2 ug genomic DNA was used for TCRB CDR3 amplification. TCRdb keeps only in-frame clones here, not all; method: immunoSEQ multiplex PCR. The repertoire holds roughly 100,000 clones, with approximately 81% as singletons. The chain carries TRBV12-5 and TRBJ1-1; D gene uncertain. This clonotype was sampled from a human donor with glioblastoma. Material: blood, obtained before dendritic cell vaccination. This chain's CDR3 is CASGLLLRPNTEAFF. CDR3 sequence (DNA): TGTGCTAGTGGTTTGCTATTGCGCCCCAACACTGAAGCTTTCTTT.